These 27 T cell receptor beta chains originate from one sample sequenced in a study of blood T cell repertoires in COVID-19. TCRdb's copy holds only in-frame clones and misses some; the assay was immunoSEQ multiplex PCR. The data contain 100,000 or so clones, around 90% of them singletons. Sequencing was performed on peripheral blood. Receptors originate from a human donor with active COVID-19. The donor label of this sample is uncertain.

The V and J genes are TRBV5-1 and TRBJ2-5; 8 bases line up with TRBD2. The CDR3 extends over 16 amino acids. Losses at the gene ends were 4 bases for V and 1 base for J; bases not matched to a gene: 9. Germline loops: CDR1 SGHRS, CDR2 YFSETQ. CDR3 bases: TGCGCCAGCAGCCGCGGTGAGCGGGGGCCCCAAGAGACCCAGTACTTC. Residues: CASSRGERGPQETQYF.

This chain links TRBV6-4 with TRBJ2-7, with 7 positions matching TRBD1. Germline CDR1 and CDR2: MRHNA and SNTAGT. V lost 10 bases, J lost 3 bases, and 6 bases stayed unmatched. The CDR3 has 12 residues. CDR3 protein: CAIFGQVYEQYF. The CDR3, as DNA: TGTGCCATCTTCGGACAGGTCTACGAGCAGTACTTC.

This clone was counted only a few times. The J gene is TRBJ1-2, the V gene TRBV9; 9 nucleotides align to TRBD1. Per the germline V gene, CDR1 is SGDLS and CDR2 is YYNGEE. The CDR3 spans 15 residues. V was pared by 4 bases and J by 7 bases, with 11 bases of the junction left unmatched. This CDR3 reads CASSQGGDRASGYTF. In DNA form, the CDR3 reads TGTGCCAGCAGCCAGGGAGGGGACAGGGCCTCTGGCTACACCTTC. Complete variable domain (other parts from reference TRBV9 and TRBJ1-2): DSGVTQTPKHLITATGQRVTLRCSPRSGDLSVYWYQQSLDQGLQFLIQYYNGEERAKGNILERFSAQQFPDLHSELNLSSLELGDSALYFCASSQGGDRASGYTFGSGTRLTVV.

This chain uses TRBV5-1 with TRBJ2-7; D perhaps matches TRBD1 (6 bases). The CDR3 extends over 14 amino acids. Germline V gives CDR1 SGHRS, CDR2 YFSETQ. V was shortened by 7 bases and J by 5 bases, with 19 bases between the two germline ends. This chain's CDR3 is CASCRTDPRNEQYF. The CDR3 bases are TGCGCCAGCTGTCGGACAGACCCCCGGAACGAGCAGTACTTC.

This chain links TRBV11-2 with TRBJ2-1; D is ambiguous. CDR1 and CDR2 from the germline V gene are SGHAT and FQNNGV. The CDR3 sequence is 15 residues long. V lost 1 base, J lost 0 bases, and 7 bases lay in between. DNA of the CDR3: TGTGCCAGCAGCTTAGTCGCCGGCTCCTACAATGAGCAGTTCTTC. It yields the protein CASSLVAGSYNEQFF. The variable domain in full, completed from reference TRBV11-2 and TRBJ2-1, reads EAGVAQSPRYKIIEKRQSVAFWCNPISGHATLYWYQQILGQGPKLLIQFQNNGVVDDSQLPKDRFSAERLKGVDSTLKIQPAKLEDSAVYLCASSLVAGSYNEQFFGPGTRLTVL.

This clone occurred a few times. The chain joins TRBV6-5 to TRBJ1-2; D may be TRBD1 (5 bases). With 8 bases removed from V and 2 bases from J, the gap between germline ends came to 15 bases. CDR1 and CDR2 (germline): MNHEY, SVGAGI. The CDR3 consists of 14 residues. This CDR3 reads CASALDRANYGYTF. The CDR3 nucleotides are TGTGCCAGCGCTCTCGACAGAGCCAACTATGGCTACACCTTC.

The chain couples TRBV4-2 to TRBJ2-3; 10 nucleotides agree with TRBD2. The CDR3 contains 21 residues. Germline assignment: CDR1 LGHNA and CDR2 YNFKEQ. J gave up 0 bases and V 0 bases, and 15 bases lay outside the gene matches. This chain's CDR3 is CASSQDPSGGANILSTDTQYF. CDR3 nucleotide sequence: TGTGCCAGCAGCCAAGATCCGAGCGGGGGGGCCAATATTCTAAGCACAGATACGCAGTATTTT.

V usage is TRBV7-9 and J usage is TRBJ1-4, with a weak D call TRBD1 (5 bases). Germline V lookup: CDR1 SEHNR, CDR2 FQNEAQ (reference sequence). V lost 2 bases to trimming and J lost 8 bases, with 12 bases between them. The CDR3 runs to 14 residues. CDR3 in amino acids: CASSLRRVEEKLFF. The CDR3 DNA reads as TGTGCCAGCAGCTTACGCAGGGTGGAGGAAAAACTGTTTTTT. Full variable domain (missing parts from reference TRBV7-9 and TRBJ1-4): DTGVSQNPRHKITKRGQNVTFRCDPISEHNRLYWYRQTLGQGPEFLTYFQNEAQLEKSRLLSDRFSAERPKGSFSTLEIQRTEQGDSAMYLCASSLRRVEEKLFFGSGTQLSVL.

V is TRBV4-2 and J is TRBJ1-1, with D uncertain. This CDR3 has 15 residues. V gave up 3 bases and J gave up 4 bases, with 15 bases separating them. CDR1 is LGHNA, CDR2 YNFKEQ, per germline. The CDR3 is CASSQRLGEVTEAFF. CDR3 nucleotides: TGTGCCAGCAGCCAGCGACTGGGAGAGGTCACTGAAGCTTTCTTT.

The chain uses TRBV5-5 and TRBJ1-3, with a tentative D call TRBD1 (5 bases). This CDR3 comprises 14 residues. Germline V gives CDR1 SGHKS, CDR2 YYEKEE (reference sequence). V was clipped by 6 bases and J by 4 bases, with 14 bases between them. CDR3 bases: TGTGCCAGCAAGACGGGGGGAGTGGGAAACACCATATATTTT. It yields the protein CASKTGGVGNTIYF.

V usage is TRBV28 and J usage is TRBJ2-2; tentatively, D is TRBD2 (6 bases). CDR1 is MDHEN and CDR2 is SYDVKM in the germline V gene. CDR3 length: 14 residues. Trimming shortened V by 7 bases and J by 7 bases, and 16 bases separated the two germline ends. CDR3 nucleotide sequence: TGTGCCAGCAACCTTACGGGGGTTTTCGGGGAGCTGTTTTTT. Translated, it gives CASNLTGVFGELFF.

The chain employs TRBV5-1 and TRBJ2-1; weak D call: TRBD1 (5 bases). Germline CDR1 is SGHRS and CDR2 is YFSETQ. This CDR3 contains 14 residues. Trimming left V 5 bases short and J 6 bases short, with 15 bases between. This CDR3 is CASRSLDGANEQFF. CDR3 sequence (DNA): TGCGCCAGCAGAAGCCTAGATGGGGCCAATGAGCAGTTCTTC.

The chain carries TRBV7-9 and TRBJ1-4; D is perhaps TRBD1 (5 bases). The CDR3 runs to 16 residues. V shed 5 bases and J shed 4 bases, with 17 bases lying between them. From germline, CDR1 is SEHNR and CDR2 FQNEAQ (reference sequence). CDR3 in amino acids: CASSLLGGGYNEKLFF. CDR3 DNA: TGTGCCAGCAGCCTCCTAGGTGGGGGGTATAATGAAAAACTGTTTTTT.

V gene TRBV29-1 combines with J gene TRBJ2-7, with D perhaps matching TRBD2 (6 bases). This CDR3 is 12 amino acids long. Germline loops: CDR1 SQVTM, CDR2 ANQGSEA. The DNA for the CDR3 is TGCAGTCCTGGGGGGTTCGTCCGTAAGCAGTACTTC. This sequence encodes CSPGGFVRKQYF.

The chain uses TRBV18 and TRBJ1-3; D not certain. CDR1 and CDR2 (germline): KGHSH, LQKENI. V shed 0 bases and J shed 4 bases, with 7 bases lying between them. The CDR3 contains 14 residues. The DNA of the CDR3 is TGTGCCAGCTCACCACCTACAGTAGGAAACACCATATATTTT. Its protein product is CASSPPTVGNTIYF.

V and J are TRBV15 and TRBJ1-3; no reliable D call. V was shortened by 5 bases and J by 4 bases, with 9 bases between the two germline ends. Per germline, CDR1 LNHNV and CDR2 YYDKDF (reference sequence). The CDR3 covers 13 residues. DNA of the CDR3: TGTGCCACCAGCCGTCGAGAAGGAAACACCATATATTTT. Residues: CATSRREGNTIYF.

On this clone itself: Compared with germline, one end of the junction differs, possibly owing to a read error. The chain recombines TRBV7-7 with TRBJ2-7; D not resolved. The germline gives CDR1 SSHAT, CDR2 FNYEAQ (reference sequence). This CDR3 region has 14 residues. CDR3 protein: CASSLSPSSYEQYF. CDR3 DNA: TGTGCTAGCAGCTTATCTCCCAGCTCCTACGAGCAGTACTTC.

In regard to this clone: One end of the junction fails to match germline, which may point to a read error. This chain uses TRBV2 with TRBJ2-7; TRBD2 is a possible D gene (5 bases). Germline assignment: CDR1 SNHLY and CDR2 FYNNEI. CDR3 length: 12 residues. This CDR3 reads CASSLERYGENF. Written as DNA, the CDR3 is TGTGCCAGCAGTCTCGAGCGGTATGGGGAGAACTTC. Full variable domain (missing parts from reference TRBV2 and TRBJ2-7): EPEVTQTPSHQVTQMGQEVILRCVPISNHLYFYWYRQILGQKVEFLVSFYNNEISEKSEIFDDQFSVERPDGSNFTLKIRSTKLEDSAMYFCASSLERYGENFGPGTRLTVT.

The chain has TRBV5-1 and TRBJ1-1, with TRBD1 identical over 8 bases. The CDR3 is made up of 14 amino acids. CDR1 is SGHRS and CDR2 is YFSETQ in the germline V gene. J was trimmed by 1 base and V by 4 bases; bases with no gene match: 3. The CDR3 loop reads CASSMTGANTEAFF. The DNA for the CDR3 is TGCGCCAGCAGCATGACAGGGGCGAACACTGAAGCTTTCTTT.

V is TRBV19 and J is TRBJ1-1, with TRBD1 matching 7 bases. Germline V CDR1 and CDR2: LNHDA, SQIVND (reference sequence). The J segment lost 1 base and the V segment lost 6 bases, leaving 5 bases of the junction unmatched. The CDR3 is made up of 14 amino acids. Here the CDR3 reads CASSPGGSNTEAFF. The CDR3 coding sequence is TGTGCCAGTAGCCCAGGGGGGTCGAACACTGAAGCTTTCTTT.

This chain uses TRBV6-5 with TRBJ2-2, with D unclear. CDR1 MNHEY and CDR2 SVGAGI come from the germline V gene. The V end was cut by 2 bases, the J end by 3 bases, with 7 bases between. CDR3 length: 14 amino acids. The CDR3 DNA is TGTGCCAGCAGTTACGGTAGTTACACCGGGGAGCTGTTTTTT. Protein: CASSYGSYTGELFF.

The chain joins TRBV3-1 (or the pseudogene TRBV3-2) to TRBJ2-1; no definite D call. CDR3 length equals 12 residues. The ends were cut back, 6 bases at V and 3 bases at J, with 6 bases in the middle. Germline V gene sequence: CDR1 LGHDT, CDR2 YNNKEL (reference sequence). The chain's CDR3 is CASRHSYNEQFF. CDR3 coding DNA: TGTGCCAGCAGGCACAGCTACAATGAGCAGTTCTTC.

The rearrangement links TRBV18 to TRBJ2-3; 11 positions match TRBD2. From germline, CDR1 is KGHSH and CDR2 LQKENI. CDR3 length: 16 residues. J lost 8 bases, V lost 1 base, and 8 bases had no gene match. The CDR3 protein is CASSPRQLAGESTQYF. CDR3 coding DNA: TGTGCCAGCTCACCACGTCAACTAGCGGGGGAAAGTACGCAGTATTTT.

This chain links TRBV27 with TRBJ1-1; 12 positions match TRBD1. Per the germline V gene, CDR1 is MNHEY and CDR2 is SMNVEV (reference sequence). V dropped 8 bases and J dropped 7; count of bases not matched to a gene: 8. The CDR3 runs to 14 residues. In nucleotides, the CDR3 is TGTGCCAGCGGGGGACAGGGGGCCCGTGGTGAAGCTTTCTTT. Its protein is CASGGQGARGEAFF.

The chain couples TRBV27 to TRBJ2-2; 14 positions agree with TRBD2. CDR1 and CDR2 from the germline V gene are MNHEY and SMNVEV (reference sequence). The V and J ends lost 3 bases and 0 bases, in that order; junction bases with no gene match: 3. The CDR3 length is 18 residues. The CDR3 sequence is CASSFLGLAGANTGELFF. Here the CDR3 DNA reads TGTGCCAGCAGTTTCTTGGGACTAGCGGGGGCGAACACCGGGGAGCTGTTTTTT.

This chain links TRBV4-2 with TRBJ1-2, with 7 bases that match TRBD1. Trimming at V came to 1 base and at J to 3 bases, leaving 8 bases not matched to a gene. CDR1 and CDR2 (germline): LGHNA, YNFKEQ. The CDR3 spans 16 residues. The CDR3 reads CASSQGDEGADYGYTF. The CDR3 DNA reads TGTGCCAGCAGCCAAGGGGATGAGGGGGCCGACTATGGCTACACCTTC.

This chain's CDR3 is CASSHRGRTDTQYF. CDR3 nucleotides: TGTGCCAGCAGCCACAGGGGGAGGACAGATACGCAGTATTTT. The chain is built from TRBV6-2 or TRBV6-3 and TRBJ2-3; 8 bases are shared with TRBD1. V was clipped by 6 bases and J by 3 bases; unmatched bases: 5. Germline V lookup: CDR1 MNHEY, CDR2 SVGEGT. The CDR3 spans 14 residues.